This is a list of T cell receptor beta chains from one sample in a study of blood T cell repertoires in COVID-19. This table comes from immunoSEQ multiplex PCR, and its TCRdb copy is limited to in-frame clones, with some not included. The sample records 350,000 to 400,000 clones, 91% being singletons. Sequencing input: PBMCs or T cells enriched from blood (not recorded which). These receptor sequences come from a woman aged 40 to 55 who had been exposed to COVID-19. CDR3s include the opening cysteine and the closing phenylalanine or tryptophan. A D gene is named only where the DNA matches it firmly. Rows may omit the clone size; those that give it use once, few, many or a size class.

CDR3 DNA: TGCGCCAGCAGCTTTCTTCCCTGGTCCAGTGGCTACACCTTC
CDR3 protein: CASSFLPWSSGYTF
clone size: -
J gene: TRBJ1-2
V gene: TRBV5-1
CDR3 length: 14
D gene: -

CDR3 DNA: TGCAGCGTTGAAGATTCCAGGGGCGGACCCCAGCATTTT
CDR3 protein: CSVEDSRGGPQHF
clone size: -
J gene: TRBJ1-5
V gene: TRBV29-1
CDR3 length: 13
D gene: -

CDR3 DNA: TGTGCCAGCAGCTTAGCTTCTGGGACTAGCGGCTACGAGCAGTACTTC
CDR3 protein: CASSLASGTSGYEQYF
clone size: -
J gene: TRBJ2-7
V gene: TRBV7-2
CDR3 length: 16
D gene: TRBD2

CDR3 DNA: TGTGCCAGCTCACCACCGGATCTCGGACTGACCCCTACGGAGCAGTACTTC
CDR3 protein: CASSPPDLGLTPTEQYF
clone size: -
J gene: TRBJ2-7
V gene: TRBV18
CDR3 length: 17
D gene: -

CDR3 DNA: TGTGCCAGCAGTTTCCTTCCCCCGGGTCCAAGTCTCTACGAGCAGTACTTC
CDR3 protein: CASSFLPPGPSLYEQYF
clone size: -
J gene: TRBJ2-7
V gene: TRBV27
CDR3 length: 17
D gene: -

CDR3 DNA: TGCGCCAGCAGCGATGGACAGGGGACGGCCACCGGGGAGCTGTTTTTT
CDR3 protein: CASSDGQGTATGELFF
clone size: -
J gene: TRBJ2-2
V gene: TRBV10-1
CDR3 length: 16
D gene: TRBD1

CDR3 DNA: TGTGCCAGCAGCTTAGGGAGGACGGCTGAAGCTTTCTTT
CDR3 protein: CASSLGRTAEAFF
clone size: -
J gene: TRBJ1-1
V gene: TRBV11-3
CDR3 length: 13
D gene: -

CDR3 DNA: TGTGCCAGCAGCCAAGACGGTTCACCCCTCCACTTT
CDR3 protein: CASSQDGSPLHF
clone size: -
J gene: TRBJ1-6
V gene: TRBV3-1/TRBV3-2
CDR3 length: 12
D gene: -

CDR3 DNA: TGTGCCAGCAGCGAGGGACAGGGGGGCACTGAAGCTTTCTTT
CDR3 protein: CASSEGQGGTEAFF
clone size: -
J gene: TRBJ1-1
V gene: TRBV9
CDR3 length: 14
D gene: TRBD1

CDR3 DNA: TGTGCCTGGAGTGATGGGGGGTCTTCACCCCTCCACTTT
CDR3 protein: CAWSDGGSSPLHF
clone size: once
J gene: TRBJ1-6
V gene: TRBV30
CDR3 length: 13
D gene: -

CDR3 DNA: TGTGCCAGCAGTGACTCGGGCGGGGGGGCAGATACGCAGTATTTT
CDR3 protein: CASSDSGGGADTQYF
clone size: -
J gene: TRBJ2-3
V gene: TRBV6-4
CDR3 length: 15
D gene: TRBD2

CDR3 DNA: TGTGCCAGCAGTTTTTCAGCGCAGTATCCGTTCTTC
CDR3 protein: CASSFSAQYPFF
clone size: -
J gene: TRBJ2-1
V gene: TRBV12-3/TRBV12-4
CDR3 length: 12
D gene: -

CDR3 DNA: TGTGCCAGCAGCGATCGGGACAGGGGGAACACTGAAGCTTTCTTT
CDR3 protein: CASSDRDRGNTEAFF
clone size: -
J gene: TRBJ1-1
V gene: TRBV9
CDR3 length: 15
D gene: TRBD1

CDR3 DNA: TGTGCCAGCAGTGAAGGGGGGGGGCCGAGCTCCTACGAGCAGTACTTC
CDR3 protein: CASSEGGGPSSYEQYF
clone size: few
J gene: TRBJ2-7
V gene: TRBV6-1
CDR3 length: 16
D gene: -

CDR3 DNA: TGTGCCACCAGTGACCGGTACACTGAAGCTTTCTTT
CDR3 protein: CATSDRYTEAFF
clone size: once
J gene: TRBJ1-1
V gene: TRBV24-1
CDR3 length: 12
D gene: -

CDR3 DNA: TGTGCCAGCAACCGGGGAAGGGATCAGCCCCAGCATTTT
CDR3 protein: CASNRGRDQPQHF
clone size: -
J gene: TRBJ1-5
V gene: TRBV2
CDR3 length: 13
D gene: -

CDR3 DNA: TGTGCCAGCTCACCGCTTAGGGCAGGGCAGATGGCCGGAAACACCATATATTTT
CDR3 protein: CASSPLRAGQMAGNTIYF
clone size: -
J gene: TRBJ1-3
V gene: TRBV18
CDR3 length: 18
D gene: -

CDR3 DNA: TGTGCCAGCAGCTTAAGGCAGGTGTCGGCTGGCTACACCTTC
CDR3 protein: CASSLRQVSAGYTF
clone size: -
J gene: TRBJ1-2
V gene: TRBV7-2
CDR3 length: 14
D gene: -

CDR3 DNA: TGTGCCAGCAAGGGAGTAGCGGACAACAGCGAGCAGTTCTTC
CDR3 protein: CASKGVADNSEQFF
clone size: once
J gene: TRBJ2-1
V gene: TRBV2
CDR3 length: 14
D gene: -

CDR3 DNA: TGTGCCAGCAGCTTACGGGGGGGGACCCCGAACACCGGGGAGCTGTTTTTT
CDR3 protein: CASSLRGGTPNTGELFF
clone size: -
J gene: TRBJ2-2
V gene: TRBV7-8
CDR3 length: 17
D gene: TRBD2

CDR3 DNA: TGTGCCAGCAGCCAACAGGGTTCTGGAAACACCATATATTTT
CDR3 protein: CASSQQGSGNTIYF
clone size: -
J gene: TRBJ1-3
V gene: TRBV14
CDR3 length: 14
D gene: -

CDR3 DNA: TGCGCCAGCAGCTTGGGCGGCCAAGAGACCCAGTACTTC
CDR3 protein: CASSLGGQETQYF
clone size: -
J gene: TRBJ2-5
V gene: TRBV5-1
CDR3 length: 13
D gene: -

CDR3 DNA: TGTGCCAGTACCTCGTCTCCGGGAGAGCAGTTCTTC
CDR3 protein: CASTSSPGEQFF
clone size: -
J gene: TRBJ2-1
V gene: TRBV19
CDR3 length: 12
D gene: -

CDR3 DNA: TGTGCCAGCAGCCCCGCTGGCGGGCCGTCTAGCTCCTACAATGAGCAGTTCTTC
CDR3 protein: CASSPAGGPSSSYNEQFF
clone size: -
J gene: TRBJ2-1
V gene: TRBV11-3
CDR3 length: 18
D gene: -

CDR3 DNA: TGTGCCAGCAGCTATTATCACACAGGGACCACTGAAGCTTTCTTT
CDR3 protein: CASSYYHTGTTEAFF
clone size: -
J gene: TRBJ1-1
V gene: TRBV11-2
CDR3 length: 15
D gene: -

CDR3 DNA: TGTGCCAGCAGTGAACAGGGGAGGTATGGCTACACCTTC
CDR3 protein: CASSEQGRYGYTF
clone size: once
J gene: TRBJ1-2
V gene: TRBV12-3/TRBV12-4
CDR3 length: 13
D gene: TRBD1

CDR3 DNA: TGTGCCAGCAGTCCCTCGACAGGGCATAACTCCTATAATTCACCCCTCCACTTT
CDR3 protein: CASSPSTGHNSYNSPLHF
clone size: -
J gene: TRBJ1-6
V gene: TRBV6-2/TRBV6-3
CDR3 length: 18
D gene: TRBD1

CDR3 DNA: TGTGCCAGCAGCTCTCGTAGCGGGAGGGCCCTCAATGAGCAGTTCTTC
CDR3 protein: CASSSRSGRALNEQFF
clone size: -
J gene: TRBJ2-1
V gene: TRBV9
CDR3 length: 16
D gene: TRBD2

CDR3 DNA: TGTGCCAGCAGTGAGACTGGAACTGAAGCTTTCTTT
CDR3 protein: CASSETGTEAFF
clone size: few
J gene: TRBJ1-1
V gene: TRBV2
CDR3 length: 12
D gene: -

CDR3 DNA: TGTGCCAGTAGTAGCGGGGGGAACTTTTTCACAGATACGCAGTATTTT
CDR3 protein: CASSSGGNFFTDTQYF
clone size: -
J gene: TRBJ2-3
V gene: TRBV19
CDR3 length: 16
D gene: TRBD2

CDR3 DNA: TGCGCCAGCAGCTATTACGCGAGATTTAGCAGGGGGGCCTCATTCGAGCAGTACTTC
CDR3 protein: CASSYYARFSRGASFEQYF
clone size: once
J gene: TRBJ2-7
V gene: TRBV5-1
CDR3 length: 19
D gene: -

CDR3 DNA: TGTGCCAGCAGCTGGGGAATTACAGGGGGAAACTATGGCTACACCTTC
CDR3 protein: CASSWGITGGNYGYTF
clone size: -
J gene: TRBJ1-2
V gene: TRBV5-5
CDR3 length: 16
D gene: TRBD1

CDR3 DNA: TGTGCCAGCAGTTTCCAGGGCGGTGGCTACACCTTC
CDR3 protein: CASSFQGGGYTF
clone size: -
J gene: TRBJ1-2
V gene: TRBV12-3/TRBV12-4
CDR3 length: 12
D gene: -

CDR3 DNA: TGTGCCAGCTCACCAGGGTCCCGGGACAGAACTTCCCACGAGCAGTACTTC
CDR3 protein: CASSPGSRDRTSHEQYF
clone size: once
J gene: TRBJ2-7
V gene: TRBV18
CDR3 length: 17
D gene: TRBD1

CDR3 DNA: TGTGCCAGTACACCGGGAGTGGGAGATACGCAGTATTTT
CDR3 protein: CASTPGVGDTQYF
clone size: -
J gene: TRBJ2-3
V gene: TRBV19
CDR3 length: 13
D gene: -

CDR3 DNA: TGTGCCAGCAGTTTGACAGGGGTCATTGATGGCTACACCTTC
CDR3 protein: CASSLTGVIDGYTF
clone size: -
J gene: TRBJ1-2
V gene: TRBV7-9
CDR3 length: 14
D gene: TRBD1

CDR3 DNA: TGTGCCAGCAGTGGGCTGGGAGGGGCCACTGAAGCTTTCTTT
CDR3 protein: CASSGLGGATEAFF
clone size: once
J gene: TRBJ1-1
V gene: TRBV2
CDR3 length: 14
D gene: -

CDR3 DNA: TGTGCCAGTAGTCCTTCAGGGAGGAGGTACGAGCAGTACTTC
CDR3 protein: CASSPSGRRYEQYF
clone size: -
J gene: TRBJ2-7
V gene: TRBV19
CDR3 length: 14
D gene: -

CDR3 DNA: TGCGCCAGCAGCCTGTCCCTCTCCGGGGTTCGCACTGAAGCTTTCTTT
CDR3 protein: CASSLSLSGVRTEAFF
clone size: -
J gene: TRBJ1-1
V gene: TRBV4-1
CDR3 length: 16
D gene: -

CDR3 DNA: TGTGCCAGCACTCTTACCGGCAGGACGAACACCGGGGAGCTGTTTTTT
CDR3 protein: CASTLTGRTNTGELFF
clone size: -
J gene: TRBJ2-2
V gene: TRBV3-1/TRBV3-2
CDR3 length: 16
D gene: -

CDR3 DNA: TGTGCCAGCAGCCTACTAGCGGGAGACCGCAATGAGCAGTTCTTC
CDR3 protein: CASSLLAGDRNEQFF
clone size: -
J gene: TRBJ2-1
V gene: TRBV7-2
CDR3 length: 15
D gene: TRBD2

CDR3 DNA: TGCGCCAGCAGCCCACGTAAGGGACAGGGGTTAAGCTCCTACAATGAGCAGTTCTTC
CDR3 protein: CASSPRKGQGLSSYNEQFF
clone size: -
J gene: TRBJ2-1
V gene: TRBV5-1
CDR3 length: 19
D gene: TRBD1

CDR3 DNA: TGTGCCAGCAGTGAAGCGGGGGGACTCCAAGAGACCCAGTACTTC
CDR3 protein: CASSEAGGLQETQYF
clone size: once
J gene: TRBJ2-5
V gene: TRBV6-1
CDR3 length: 15
D gene: -

CDR3 DNA: TGTGCCAGCAGTCCGGGACTAGCGGCTCAAGAGACCCAGTACTTC
CDR3 protein: CASSPGLAAQETQYF
clone size: -
J gene: TRBJ2-5
V gene: TRBV27
CDR3 length: 15
D gene: TRBD2

CDR3 DNA: TGCAGCGTTGATTTGGGGACAGCAAACTATGGCTACACCTTC
CDR3 protein: CSVDLGTANYGYTF
clone size: once
J gene: TRBJ1-2
V gene: TRBV29-1
CDR3 length: 14
D gene: TRBD1

CDR3 DNA: TGTGCCAGTAGTAGGGACAGGGACAATGAGCAGTTCTTC
CDR3 protein: CASSRDRDNEQFF
clone size: -
J gene: TRBJ2-1
V gene: TRBV19
CDR3 length: 13
D gene: TRBD1

CDR3 DNA: TGCGCCAGCAGCTTTAGAAACAGTTGGGAGGGTTCACCCCTCCACTTT
CDR3 protein: CASSFRNSWEGSPLHF
clone size: once
J gene: TRBJ1-6
V gene: TRBV5-1
CDR3 length: 16
D gene: -

CDR3 DNA: TGTGCCAGCAGTCCCGAAAGGGGGCGCCTCGCTTTCTTT
CDR3 protein: CASSPERGRLAFF
clone size: -
J gene: TRBJ1-1
V gene: TRBV12-3/TRBV12-4
CDR3 length: 13
D gene: TRBD1

CDR3 DNA: TGTGCCAGCAGAAGACAGGGAGGCGGCTACACCTTC
CDR3 protein: CASRRQGGGYTF
clone size: few
J gene: TRBJ1-2
V gene: TRBV6-5
CDR3 length: 12
D gene: TRBD1

CDR3 DNA: TGTGCCAGTAGTATAGGAGCGAACACTGAAGCTTTCTTT
CDR3 protein: CASSIGANTEAFF
clone size: -
J gene: TRBJ1-1
V gene: TRBV19
CDR3 length: 13
D gene: -

CDR3 DNA: TGCGCCAGCAGCTTGGCTGGACTAGCGGGACAGTGGGATCACGAGCAGTACTTC
CDR3 protein: CASSLAGLAGQWDHEQYF
clone size: -
J gene: TRBJ2-7
V gene: TRBV5-1
CDR3 length: 18
D gene: TRBD2

CDR3 DNA: TGTGCCAGCAGCCCGCGGACAGGGGCTGGAAACACCATATATTTT
CDR3 protein: CASSPRTGAGNTIYF
clone size: -
J gene: TRBJ1-3
V gene: TRBV7-9
CDR3 length: 15
D gene: TRBD1

CDR3 DNA: TGTGCCACCAGCAAGTACAGGGGGGATAGCAATCAGCCCCAGCATTTT
CDR3 protein: CATSKYRGDSNQPQHF
clone size: once
J gene: TRBJ1-5
V gene: TRBV15
CDR3 length: 16
D gene: TRBD1

CDR3 DNA: TGTGCCACCAGTAAAGGGGGACGGCCGAACTATGGCTACACCTTC
CDR3 protein: CATSKGGRPNYGYTF
clone size: -
J gene: TRBJ1-2
V gene: TRBV24-1
CDR3 length: 15
D gene: -

CDR3 DNA: TGTGCCAGCAGTCTCGGACAGGGGGTCTATGGCTACACCTTC
CDR3 protein: CASSLGQGVYGYTF
clone size: -
J gene: TRBJ1-2
V gene: TRBV7-3
CDR3 length: 14
D gene: TRBD1